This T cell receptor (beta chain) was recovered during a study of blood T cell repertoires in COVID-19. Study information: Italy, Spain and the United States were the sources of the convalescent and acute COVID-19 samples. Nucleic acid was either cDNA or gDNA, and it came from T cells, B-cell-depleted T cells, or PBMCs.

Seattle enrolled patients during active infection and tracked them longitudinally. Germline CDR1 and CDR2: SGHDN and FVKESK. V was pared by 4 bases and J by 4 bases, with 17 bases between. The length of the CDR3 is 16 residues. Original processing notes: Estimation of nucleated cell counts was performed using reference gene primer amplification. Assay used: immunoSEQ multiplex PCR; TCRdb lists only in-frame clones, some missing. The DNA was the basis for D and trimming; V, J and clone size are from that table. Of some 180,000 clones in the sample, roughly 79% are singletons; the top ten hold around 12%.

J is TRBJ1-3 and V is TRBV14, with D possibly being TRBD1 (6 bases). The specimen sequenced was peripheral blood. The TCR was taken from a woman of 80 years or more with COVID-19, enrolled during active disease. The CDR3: CASSPNRANLGNTIYF. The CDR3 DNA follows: TGTGCCAGCAGCCCTAACAGGGCGAACCTAGGAAACACCATATATTTT.